The present entry profiles one TCR beta chain with its context. This sample stems from a study of T-cell reconstitution after alpha-beta-depleted transplantation in children. CDR1 is DFQATT, CDR2 SNEGSKA, per germline (reference sequence). The CDR3 consists of 15 residues. The ends lost 0 bases at V and 3 bases at J; junction bases unmatched: 4. Unique molecular identifiers were incorporated into the prepared TCRbeta library. Each CDR3 protein is one row after TCRdb ran MiXCR on the PCR reads. In the table there are about 610,000 distinct CDR3 sequences, about 10% of which are singletons. This sequence joins TRBV20-1 and TRBJ2-7; 11 nucleotides line up with TRBD2. The specimen was PBMCs from the stem cell graft donor, collected from the stem cell graft. This TCR derives from a human donor who donated a stem cell graft to a child with acute myeloid leukemia. The chain's CDR3 is CSARDVTSGSYEQYF. The CDR3 coding sequence is TGCAGTGCTAGAGATGTTACTAGCGGGAGCTACGAGCAGTACTTC.